Following are 16 T cell receptor beta chains from one sample sequenced in a study of blood T cell repertoires in COVID-19. Clones were read by immunoSEQ multiplex PCR, and TCRdb kept only the in-frame ones, dropping some. The repertoire consists of 400,000 to 450,000 clones, with 86% occurring once and the leading ten covering over 1.1%. Sequencing was carried out using peripheral blood. Receptors originate from a woman between 25 and 40 years old with active or convalescent COVID-19.

This chain links TRBV15 with TRBJ1-5, with no clear D. Germline V gene lookup returns CDR1 LNHNV and CDR2 YYDKDF (reference sequence). The CDR3 length is 15 residues. V was shortened by 0 bases and J by 3 bases, with 9 bases between the two germline ends. CDR3 loop: CATSRDSVVNQPQHF. In nucleotides, the CDR3 is TGTGCCACCAGCAGAGATTCGGTTGTCAATCAGCCCCAGCATTTT.

The rearrangement links TRBV27 to TRBJ1-5; 10 bases align to TRBD1. The CDR3 is 18 residues long. Trimming took 4 bases from V and 0 from J; bases not matched to a gene: 9. CDR1 and CDR2 (germline): MNHEY, SMNVEV (reference sequence). As DNA, the CDR3 is TGTGCCAGCAGTTGGGAGCGGGGGGACAGGGGTAGCAATCAGCCCCAGCATTTT. Protein sequence: CASSWERGDRGSNQPQHF.

The rearrangement links TRBV19 to TRBJ2-1; perhaps TRBD1 as D (7 bases). The CDR3 totals 19 residues. From germline, CDR1 is LNHDA and CDR2 SQIVND (reference sequence). Trimming stripped 1 base from V and 7 bases from J, with 26 bases between. The CDR3 reads CASSIAAALGGGLGNEQFF. In nucleotides, the CDR3 is TGTGCCAGTAGTATAGCAGCCGCCCTCGGAGGGGGCCTTGGAAATGAGCAGTTCTTC.

J is TRBJ1-1 and V is TRBV6-5, with a weak D call TRBD1 (5 bases). This CDR3 contains 13 residues. Germline CDR1 MNHEY, CDR2 SVGAGI. V was clipped by 6 bases and J by 5 bases, with 13 bases between them. CDR3 loop: CASSQQGFTEAFF. The CDR3 coding sequence is TGTGCCAGCAGCCAGCAGGGTTTTACTGAAGCTTTCTTT.

V gene TRBV28 combines with J gene TRBJ1-1, with 8 bases aligning to TRBD1. CDR1 MDHEN and CDR2 SYDVKM come from the germline V gene. The length of the CDR3 is 16 residues. The V gene end was trimmed by 0 bases and the J gene end by 0 bases; junction bases not matched to a gene: 3. The CDR3 sequence is CASSLWGTGMNTEAFF. The DNA for the CDR3 is TGTGCCAGCAGTTTATGGGGGACAGGAATGAACACTGAAGCTTTCTTT. Together with reference TRBV28 and TRBJ1-1, the CDR3 gives the full variable domain: DVKVTQSSRYLVKRTGEKVFLECVQDMDHENMFWYRQDPGLGLRLIYFSYDVKMKEKGDIPEGYSVSREKKERFSLILESASTNQTSMYLCASSLWGTGMNTEAFFGQGTRLTVV.

The CDR3 DNA reads as TGTGCCAGCAGCTTGGTTGGGGGAGGTTACAATGAGCAGTTCTTC. Translation: CASSLVGGGYNEQFF. This sequence joins TRBV5-6 and TRBJ2-1; tentative D call: TRBD2 (6 bases). The CDR3 covers 15 residues. Trimming took 0 bases from V and 4 from J, leaving 11 bases between them. From germline, CDR1 is SGHDT and CDR2 YYEEEE.

V gene TRBV4-1 combines with J gene TRBJ1-6; 7 nucleotides match TRBD1. This CDR3 has 16 residues. The trim removed 1 base at V and 9 bases at J, leaving 9 bases unmatched. Germline CDR1 is MGHRA and CDR2 is YSYEKL. The CDR3 region has the DNA TGCGCCAGCAGCCAAGGATCCGGACAGGAGGCTTCACCCCTCCACTTT. As protein: CASSQGSGQEASPLHF.

The rearrangement uses TRBV29-1 and TRBJ1-2, with 9 bases aligning to TRBD1. CDR3 length: 13 amino acids. Germline V gene sequence: CDR1 SQVTM, CDR2 ANQGSEA. The V and J ends lost 2 bases and 12 bases, in that order; junction bases with no gene match: 10. CDR3 in amino acids: CSVESTGGSHNTF. CDR3 sequence (DNA): TGCAGCGTTGAATCCACAGGGGGCTCGCATAACACCTTC.

The genes are TRBV13 and TRBJ2-3, with D possibly being TRBD2 (6 bases). This CDR3 has 15 amino acids. CDR1 is PRHDT and CDR2 is FYEKMQ in the germline V gene (reference sequence). V lost 5 bases, J lost 6 bases, and 18 bases lay in between. CDR3 in amino acids: CASSRDGVAVDTQYF. The CDR3 DNA is TGTGCCAGCAGCCGCGACGGGGTAGCGGTGGATACGCAGTATTTT.

This chain joins TRBV4-1 and TRBJ2-7; TRBD2 might be the D (6 bases). The CDR3 length is 15 residues. V lost 1 base and J lost 0, with 10 bases in between. The V gene's germline CDR1 is MGHRA and CDR2 YSYEKL. CDR3 sequence reads: CASSQAGTVSYEQYF. The DNA of the CDR3 is TGCGCCAGCAGCCAAGCCGGGACTGTCTCCTACGAGCAGTACTTC.

The gene calls are TRBV7-8 and TRBJ1-1; 9 bases map to TRBD1. Germline V gives CDR1 SGHVS, CDR2 FQNEAQ. V was clipped by 1 base and J by 7 bases; unmatched bases: 16. The CDR3 loop spans 18 amino acids. As DNA, the CDR3 is TGTGCCAGCAGCTTAGGGGGCCCGGGGGACAGGGTATGGGATGAAGCTTTCTTT. Translated: CASSLGGPGDRVWDEAFF. The variable domain in full, completed from reference TRBV7-8 and TRBJ1-1, reads GAGVSQSPRYKVAKRGQDVALRCDPISGHVSLFWYQQALGQGPEFLTYFQNEAQLDKSGLPSDRFFAERPEGSVSTLKIQRTQQEDSAVYLCASSLGGPGDRVWDEAFFGQGTRLTVV.

J is TRBJ1-5 and V is TRBV6-6; TRBD1 is a possible D gene (5 bases). Deletions cut 2 bases from V and 4 bases from J, with 15 bases between. The CDR3 loop spans 16 amino acids. Germline CDR1 reads MNHNY; CDR2 reads SVGAGI (reference sequence). This CDR3 is CASSYERGRGNQPQHF. CDR3 coding DNA: TGTGCCAGCAGTTACGAAAGAGGTAGGGGTAATCAGCCCCAGCATTTT.

The rearrangement links TRBV5-1 to TRBJ2-7; D unclear. In germline, CDR1 is SGHRS, CDR2 YFSETQ. V was shortened by 0 bases and J by 7 bases, with 17 bases between the two germline ends. The CDR3 sequence is 15 residues long. The chain's CDR3 is CASSLDDSLDGEQYF. In nucleotides, the CDR3 is TGCGCCAGCAGCTTGGACGACTCCCTTGATGGTGAGCAGTACTTC.

This clone was observed once. The chain carries TRBV7-9 and TRBJ1-1; maybe TRBD1 (6 bases). Trimming took 5 bases from V and 7 from J, leaving 17 bases between them. The V gene's germline CDR1 is SEHNR and CDR2 FQNEAQ (reference sequence). The CDR3 is 14 amino acids. CDR3 region: CASSPRGNIGEAFF. In DNA form, the CDR3 reads TGTGCCAGCAGCCCCAGGGGTAATATCGGTGAAGCTTTCTTT.

This chain links TRBV11-2 with TRBJ2-6; no clear D. Germline V gene data show CDR1 as SGHAT and CDR2 as FQNNGV. The ends were cut back, 0 bases at V and 10 bases at J, with 13 bases in the middle. The CDR3 is made up of 15 amino acids. In DNA form, the CDR3 reads TGTGCCAGCAGCTTAGATCTACTTCGATCTAACGTCCTGACTTTC. This translates into CASSLDLLRSNVLTF.

The chain joins TRBV2 to TRBJ2-7; tentatively, D is TRBD2 (7 bases). V was cut by 0 bases and J by 3 bases, with 12 bases left in between. This CDR3 has 15 amino acids. CDR1 and CDR2 from the germline V gene are SNHLY and FYNNEI. CDR3 loop: CASSEAGGGYYEQYF. The CDR3 nucleotides are TGTGCCAGCAGTGAAGCAGGGGGGGGCTACTACGAGCAGTACTTC.